This T cell receptor (beta chain) comes out of a study of T-cell memory formation after mild COVID-19. A single record per CDR3 protein comes from TCRdb applying MiXCR to the 5' RACE reads. The table has 190,000 or so distinct CDR3 sequences, about a fifth seen once. Germline V gives CDR1 MNHNS, CDR2 SASEGT. The junction had 6 bases not matched to a gene; V was cut back by 5 bases and J by 2 bases. The CDR3 covers 15 residues. The TCR sequence derives from an adult woman who had mild COVID-19 (a few samples of this study predate the infection). Cell type and time point are not known. The sample consisted of PBMCs or a T cell subset sorted from them (not recorded which). This chain links TRBV6-1 with TRBJ1-5; 7 positions match TRBD1. The CDR3 sequence: CASSQDRVGNQPQHF. The CDR3 nucleotides read TGTGCCAGCAGTCAAGACAGGGTCGGCAATCAGCCCCAGCATTTT.